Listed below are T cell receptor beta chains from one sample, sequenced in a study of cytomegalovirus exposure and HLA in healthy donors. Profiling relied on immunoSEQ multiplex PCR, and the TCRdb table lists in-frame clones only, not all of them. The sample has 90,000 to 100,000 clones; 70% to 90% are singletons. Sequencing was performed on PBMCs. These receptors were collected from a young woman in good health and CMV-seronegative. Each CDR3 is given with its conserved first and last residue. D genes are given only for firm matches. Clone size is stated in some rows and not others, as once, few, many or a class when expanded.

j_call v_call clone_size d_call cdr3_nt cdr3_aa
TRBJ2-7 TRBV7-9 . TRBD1 TGTGCCAGCGGTAGGACAGGGAGCTACGAGCAGTACTTC CASGRTGSYEQYF
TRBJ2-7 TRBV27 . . TGTGCCAGCAGCCCGTATAGGGGCGAGCAGTACTTC CASSPYRGEQYF
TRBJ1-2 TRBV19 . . TGTGCCAGTACGAGCTCCTTCTATGGCTACACCTTC CASTSSFYGYTF
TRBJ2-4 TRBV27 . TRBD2 TGTGGGAGGTGCGGGAGGAGGTGGGGCAAAAACATTCAGTGCTTC CGRCGRRWGKNIQCF
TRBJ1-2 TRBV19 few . TGTGCCAGTAGCCTACGGGGGTCGCTCTATGGCTACACCTTC CASSLRGSLYGYTF
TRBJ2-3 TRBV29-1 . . TGCAGCGCCCGAACGAGGTTGAGTGGACTGGATACGCAGTATTTT CSARTRLSGLDTQYF
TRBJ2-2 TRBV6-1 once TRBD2 TGTGCCAGCAGTGGTGAAGCGGGAGTCACCGGGGAGCTGTTTTTT CASSGEAGVTGELFF
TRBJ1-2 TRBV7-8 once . TGTGCCAGCAGCCCTTTGACAGACCCTAACTATGGCTACACCTTC CASSPLTDPNYGYTF
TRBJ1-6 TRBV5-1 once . TGCGCCAGCAGATTGAGGGGGAGCTCCTATAATTCACCCCTCCACTTT CASRLRGSSYNSPLHF
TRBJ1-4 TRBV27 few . TGTGCCAGCAGTATCAGGATGGGTGAAAAACTGTTTTTT CASSIRMGEKLFF
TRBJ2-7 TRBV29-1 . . TGCAGCGTCAGTAGACAGGACGAGCAGTACTTC CSVSRQDEQYF
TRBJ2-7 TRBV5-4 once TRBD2 TGTGCCAGCAGCTTACTAGCGGGAGGCGAGCAGTACTTC CASSLLAGGEQYF
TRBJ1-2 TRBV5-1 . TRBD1 TGCGCCACCTCCGGGACAGGGTCCTATGGCTACACCTTC CATSGTGSYGYTF
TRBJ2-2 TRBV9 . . TGTGCCAGCAGCGCTAGACGGGGATATGGCACCGGGGAGCTGTTTTTT CASSARRGYGTGELFF
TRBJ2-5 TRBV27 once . TGTGCCAGCGGCCCCTTGAAGACCCAGTACTTC CASGPLKTQYF
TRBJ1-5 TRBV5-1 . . TGCGCCAGCAGCTACGGGGACGGGAGTCAGCCCCAGCATTTT CASSYGDGSQPQHF
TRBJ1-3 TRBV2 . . TGTGCCAGCCGGTGGAGGGACGGCACCTCTGGAAACACCATATATTTT CASRWRDGTSGNTIYF
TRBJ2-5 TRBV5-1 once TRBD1 TGCGCCAGCAGCTTGGGCATGGGACAGGGACAAGAGACCCAGTACTTC CASSLGMGQGQETQYF
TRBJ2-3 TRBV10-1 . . TGCGCCAGCAGTGACGCAGGTTACACAGATACGCAGTATTTT CASSDAGYTDTQYF
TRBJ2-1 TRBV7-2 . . TGTGCCAGCAGCACCCAGGGGGGCAATGAGCAGTTCTTC CASSTQGGNEQFF
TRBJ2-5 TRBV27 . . TGTGCCAGCAGTTTATTGGGGGGCCAAGAGACCCAGTACTTC CASSLLGGQETQYF
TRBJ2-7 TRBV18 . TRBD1 TGTGCCAGCTCACCTTCCGGGACAGGGAGCGAGCAGTACTTC CASSPSGTGSEQYF
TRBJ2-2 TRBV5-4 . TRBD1 TGTGCCAGCAGCTTACCTGGTGCCAGGGGGCCCATGATCACCGGGGAGCTGTTTTTT CASSLPGARGPMITGELFF
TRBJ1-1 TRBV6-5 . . TGTGCCAGCAGTTACTCGCGGAAGAACACTGAAGCTTTCTTT CASSYSRKNTEAFF
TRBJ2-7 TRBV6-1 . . TGTGCCAGCAGCTTAGACAGTCCCTACGAGCAGTACTTC CASSLDSPYEQYF
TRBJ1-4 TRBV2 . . TGTGCCAGCGCCTACAGGGTGACTAATGAAAAACTGTTTTTT CASAYRVTNEKLFF
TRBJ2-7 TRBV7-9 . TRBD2 TGTGCCAGCAGCCCCCCTTGGTTGGTAGCGGGGGCAAACTCCTACGAGCAGTACTTC CASSPPWLVAGANSYEQYF
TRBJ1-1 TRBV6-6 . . TGTGCCAGCAGTTACGGGGCATTATCGCTTGAAGCTTTCTTT CASSYGALSLEAFF
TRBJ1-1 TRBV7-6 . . TGTGCCAGCAGCTTACTCGGGGCGGGAAACACTGAAGCTTTCTTT CASSLLGAGNTEAFF
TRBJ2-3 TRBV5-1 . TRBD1 TGCGCCAGCAGCCGAGGGGGCTCAGATACGCAGTATTTT CASSRGGSDTQYF
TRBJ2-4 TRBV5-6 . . TGTGCCAGCAGCTTGGGTGGACAGCTAGCCAAAAACATTCAGTACTTC CASSLGGQLAKNIQYF
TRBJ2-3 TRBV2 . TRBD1 TGTGCCAGCAGTGAGAGGGGGCCCAGAGATACGCAGTATTTT CASSERGPRDTQYF
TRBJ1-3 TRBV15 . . TGTGCCACCAGTCCGGACAGCAGCTCTGGAAACACCATATATTTT CATSPDSSSGNTIYF
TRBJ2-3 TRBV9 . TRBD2 TGTGCCAGCAACCCTAGCGGGGGCACAGATACGCAGTATTTT CASNPSGGTDTQYF
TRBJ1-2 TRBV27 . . TGTGCCAGCAGTCCCGGGACAAAGTATGGCTACACCTTC CASSPGTKYGYTF
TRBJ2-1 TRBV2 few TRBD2 TGTGCCAGCAGTGAACCTCCTGGACTAGAGGAGTTCTTC CASSEPPGLEEFF
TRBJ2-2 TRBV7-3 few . TGTGCCAGCAGCCTTCACGACGACAGGACCGTTAACACCGGGGAGCTGTTTTTT CASSLHDDRTVNTGELFF
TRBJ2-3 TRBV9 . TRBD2 TGTGCCAGCAGCTCCTCGACTAGCGAGAGGGATACGCAGTATTTT CASSSSTSERDTQYF
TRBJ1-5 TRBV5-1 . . TGCGCCAGCAGCTTGGTTGGGGGCGAACAGCCCCAGCATTTT CASSLVGGEQPQHF
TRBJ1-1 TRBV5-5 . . TGTGCCAGCAGCTTGGCCGTGAACACTGAAGCTTTCTTT CASSLAVNTEAFF
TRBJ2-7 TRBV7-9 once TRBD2 TGTGCCAGCAGCGGACTAGCGGGAGCGGACTCCTACGAGCAGTACTTC CASSGLAGADSYEQYF
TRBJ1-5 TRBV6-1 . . TGTGCCAGCAGTGGACAGTATAGCAATCAGCCCCAGCATTTT CASSGQYSNQPQHF
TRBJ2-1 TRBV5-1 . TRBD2 TGCGCCAGCAGCTGGGGACTCACTAGCGGTGCCACCTACAATGAGCAGTTCTTC CASSWGLTSGATYNEQFF
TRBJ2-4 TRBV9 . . TGTGCCAGCAGCGTTGGCGGAACCAAAAACATTCAGTACTTC CASSVGGTKNIQYF
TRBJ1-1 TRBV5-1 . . TGCGCCAGCAGCTTAGGCGGCCAGAACACTGAAGCTTTCTTT CASSLGGQNTEAFF
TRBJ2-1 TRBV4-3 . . TGCGCCAGCAGCCAAGACCTAGCGAATGAGCAGTTCTTC CASSQDLANEQFF
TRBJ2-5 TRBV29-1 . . TGCAGCGTTGACAGCCAAGAGACCCAGTACTTC CSVDSQETQYF
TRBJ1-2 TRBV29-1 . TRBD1 TGCAGCGTTGGCCAGGGGGCCCATCAGGACTATGGCTACACCTTC CSVGQGAHQDYGYTF
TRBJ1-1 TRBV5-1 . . TGCGCCAGCAGCTTGGCCCAGGGAGGTACTGAAGCTTTCTTT CASSLAQGGTEAFF